These 2 T cell receptor beta chains originate from one sample sequenced in a study of cytomegalovirus exposure and HLA in healthy donors. The PCR contained 60 Vbeta and 13 Jbeta primers. Generated by immunoSEQ multiplex PCR, the TCRdb table keeps only in-frame clones and is missing some. Among about 89,000 clones, around four fifths were seen once, and the ten largest hold roughly 3.8%. Source material: PBMCs. These receptors all stem from a female donor in good health and CMV-seropositive.

The chain uses TRBV5-4 and TRBJ2-2, with 11 bases lining up with TRBD2. J was trimmed by 3 bases and V by 0 bases; bases with no gene match: 7. The CDR3 loop spans 18 amino acids. Looked up from germline, CDR1 is SGHNT and CDR2 is YYREEE (reference sequence). DNA of the CDR3: TGTGCCAGCAGCTTGGCGGGTAGCGGGGGGGCGTACACCGGGGAGCTGTTTTTT. It yields the protein CASSLAGSGGAYTGELFF.

The genes are TRBV5-6 and TRBJ1-2; D is unclear. This CDR3 is 13 amino acids long. The V and J ends lost 4 bases and 7 bases respectively, with 14 bases between them. Germline CDR1 is SGHDT and CDR2 is YYEEEE. CDR3 coding DNA: TGTGCCAGCAGCCTGGACCGCGGCTTTGGCTACACCTTC. Protein sequence: CASSLDRGFGYTF.